The text below deals with one TCR beta chain. Its antigen remains unidentified. Nothing much larger sits one base from this clone, and base qualities are not available. According to the study, the label for this sample's time point signals: baseline before first vaccination. Samples from vaccinated people were obtained from the UK trials COV001 and COV002, which included a single-blind randomized controlled phase 2/3 trial of AZD1222 (ChAdOx1 nCoV-19) in healthy adults. For TCRbeta chain sequencing, PBMC samples were collected from trial participants at day 0 and at day 28 after the second dose. The data were obtained in a study of T cell responses to AZD1222 COVID-19 vaccine (dated by TCRdb to the early 2020s). With respect to the entire study: AZD1222 recipients with second doses at about 4 weeks or about 12 weeks were pooled, because spike-specific TCR depth and breadth did not differ between schedules. TCR sequencing covered fewer than 250 trial participants: 200 to 220 given two doses of AZD1222 and some 25 given two doses of MenACWY control vaccine. Trial participants were enrolled by age into 18-55, 56-69 and 70-plus year subgroups, with around 150, 28 and 57 TCR-sequenced participants respectively. What the study reported, not specific to this receptor: Because no day 14 peak-response samples were available, the repertoires could be characterized only after the peak T cell response. In the small 56-69-year group, the increase in depth fell short of significance, most likely because of low power. After two AZD1222 doses, spike-specific TCR breadth and depth were significantly higher than at day 0 and than in MenACWY recipients. The vaccine-associated CD4 TCRs covered the entire spike protein, and the dominant responses fell in regions 160-218 and 743-854. Only 5 to 7 AZD1222 recipients were SARS-CoV-2 seropositive at baseline, limiting conclusions about previously exposed vaccinees. Epitopes outside the regions mutated in the B.1.351 and B.1.1.7 variants were reportedly recognized by nearly half of the unique spike-specific TCRs. Participants were mostly white British and included more females than males, and it was suggested by the authors that clonal diversity may have been underestimated.

The CDR3 regions of human TCRbeta chains were subjected to immunosequencing. Concerning the study's data processing: Repertoire TCRs were matched against a reference library of SARS-CoV-2-specific TCRs generated with the MIRA antigen-specificity platform. Breadth was defined as the fraction of unique TCRs that were SARS-CoV-2-associated, and depth was defined as the fraction of total T cells that were SARS-CoV-2-associated. Each spike-specific TCR was assigned to its reactive spike region and to a CD4 or CD8 class using the MIRA data. Log10-transformed breadth and depth values were compared by one-way ANOVA with Sidak's multiple comparisons tests. TCRdb limited this immuneACCESS table to in-frame rearrangements with V and J called. A share of clones is missing; checked studies link under half to unresolved V genes, and the rest is unexplained. The V and J calls and clone size were taken over from that table, and D and trimming were inferred from the DNA. This sample gives about 170,000 clones in total; just over 90% of them show up just once. Clones ranked in the top ten supply about 2.6% of the sample.

Taken from cysteine to phenylalanine, the CDR3 has 16 residues. Only CDR3 DNA remains: 48 bases, in frame from the first base. The CDR1 and CDR2 encoded by the germline V gene are LGHNA and YSLEER. Trimming costs V 3 bases and J 6 bases, and their ends lie 18 bases apart. The sequencing here drew on peripheral blood, taken on day 0 of AZD1222 vaccination. This receptor was identified in an adult in good health. The chain couples TRBV4-3 to TRBJ2-1; TRBD1 might be the D gene, on 6 matching bases. The nucleotides read TGCGCCAGCAGCCAGCTCTCAACAGGGCCATTCAATGAGCAGTTCTTC. It encodes CASSQLSTGPFNEQFF.